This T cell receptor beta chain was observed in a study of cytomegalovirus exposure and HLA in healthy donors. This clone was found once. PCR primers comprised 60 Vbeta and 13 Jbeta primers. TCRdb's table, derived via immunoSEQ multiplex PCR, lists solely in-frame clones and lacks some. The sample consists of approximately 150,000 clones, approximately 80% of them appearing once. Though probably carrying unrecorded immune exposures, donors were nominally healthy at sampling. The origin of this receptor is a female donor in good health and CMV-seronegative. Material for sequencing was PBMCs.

CDR3 coding DNA: TGTGCCAGCAGCCCCCGGGGTACAGATACGCAGTATTTT. Its protein product is CASSPRGTDTQYF. The chain carries TRBV7-9 and TRBJ2-3; perhaps TRBD2 as D (5 bases). CDR3 length: 13 residues. Germline-derived CDR1 and CDR2 are SEHNR and FQNEAQ (reference sequence). V lost 5 bases, J lost 3 bases, and 9 bases lay in between.